These 29 T cell receptor beta chains came from one sample sequenced in a study of CD8 T cells in Susac syndrome. cDNA came from approximately 0.5 to 1 ug RNA primed by random hexamers. Each CDR3 protein gets one entry after TCRdb re-called the immunoSEQ multiplex PCR reads with MiXCR. The table lists 150,000 or so distinct CDR3 sequences, 90% to 95% of them singletons, with around 0.13% in the top ten. The sample taken for sequencing was CD4+ T cells from PBMCs. The receptors here all came from a human donor in good health.

J is TRBJ2-7 and V is TRBV5-6, with TRBD1 identical over 7 bases. This CDR3 comprises 15 residues. J gave up 0 bases and V 4 bases, and 7 bases lay outside the gene matches. Germline V gene sequence: CDR1 SGHDT, CDR2 YYEEEE. The CDR3 loop is CASSKGQAVSYEQYF. The CDR3 coding sequence is TGTGCCAGCAGCAAAGGACAGGCAGTCTCCTACGAGCAGTACTTC.

The chain carries TRBV7-3 and TRBJ2-2; 8 bases align to TRBD1. J lost 5 bases, V lost 5 bases, and 7 bases had no gene match. This CDR3 comprises 15 residues. Germline CDR1 is SGHTA and CDR2 is FQGTGA. DNA of the CDR3: TGTGCCAGCAGCGAGACAGGGGTGGGAACCGGGGAGCTGTTTTTT. Its protein is CASSETGVGTGELFF.

This sequence joins TRBV7-2 and TRBJ2-7; D possibly corresponds to TRBD1 (6 bases). V shed 1 base and J shed 6 bases, with 16 bases lying between them. CDR1 is SGHTA, CDR2 FQGNSA, per germline. This CDR3 has 15 residues. This CDR3 is CASSLVGARSLEQYF. CDR3 nucleotide sequence: TGTGCCAGCAGCTTAGTGGGGGCCCGCTCCCTCGAGCAGTACTTC.

V is TRBV29-1 and J is TRBJ2-5; TRBD1 matches 10 bases. From germline, CDR1 is SQVTM and CDR2 ANQGSEA. V lost 7 bases, J lost 2 bases, and 7 bases stayed unmatched. The CDR3 length is 14 residues. DNA for the CDR3: TGCAGCGGCCGGGACAGGGGACCACAAGAGACCCAGTACTTC. Its protein is CSGRDRGPQETQYF.

The chain uses TRBV2 and TRBJ1-1; D is perhaps TRBD1 (5 bases). Germline lookup yields CDR1 SNHLY and CDR2 FYNNEI. The CDR3 length is 13 residues. V was cut by 10 bases and J by 5 bases, with 17 bases left in between. CDR3 bases: TGTGCCACCCGGGATGGGGGGGGGACTGAAGCTTTCTTT. Amino acid sequence: CATRDGGGTEAFF.

The chain couples TRBV12-3 or TRBV12-4 to TRBJ2-3; D might be TRBD1 (6 bases). The CDR3 has 16 residues. Trimming removed 4 bases from V and 0 bases from J, with 14 bases in between. The CDR3 protein is CASSSRGQSSTDTQYF. The CDR3, as DNA: TGTGCCAGCAGTTCGAGAGGACAGTCTAGCACAGATACGCAGTATTTT.

The genes are TRBV30 and TRBJ1-1, with a weak D call TRBD1 (5 bases). The germline gives CDR1 GTSNPN, CDR2 SVGIG (reference sequence). The length of the CDR3 is 13 residues. Trimming stripped 3 bases from V and 6 bases from J, with 14 bases between. DNA for the CDR3: TGTGCCTGGAGGAGGCCTCCGGGGGCTGAAGCTTTCTTT. Protein: CAWRRPPGAEAFF.

The V and J genes are TRBV5-6 and TRBJ2-7; 13 bases line up with TRBD2. J gave up 3 bases and V 0 bases, and 15 bases lay outside the gene matches. Germline V gene sequence: CDR1 SGHDT, CDR2 YYEEEE. The CDR3 runs to 20 residues. The CDR3 region has the DNA TGTGCCAGCAGCTTGGTGACCCTTACTAGCGGGGGGGGATCCCGCTACGAGCAGTACTTC. Encoded protein: CASSLVTLTSGGGSRYEQYF.

J is TRBJ1-2 and V is TRBV29-1; 8 bases match TRBD1. CDR1 is SQVTM, CDR2 ANQGSEA, per germline. The CDR3 loop spans 12 amino acids. Unmatched junction bases numbered 9, after V lost 6 bases and J lost 9 bases. The CDR3: CSVQTGVGSYTF. The DNA for the CDR3 is TGCAGCGTCCAGACAGGGGTTGGGAGCTACACCTTC.

The V gene is TRBV20-1, the J gene TRBJ2-3; 11 nucleotides agree with TRBD2. Germline V CDR1 and CDR2: DFQATT, SNEGSKA (reference sequence). The CDR3 covers 15 residues. V lost 3 bases, J lost 8 bases, and 10 bases stayed unmatched. The CDR3 spells CSASLAGGRDGTQYF. Written as DNA, the CDR3 is TGCAGTGCTAGCCTAGCGGGGGGCCGGGATGGTACGCAGTATTTT.

This sequence joins TRBV2 and TRBJ1-1; D gene uncertain. The CDR3 totals 12 residues. Deletions cut 7 bases from V and 7 bases from J, with 13 bases between. CDR1 and CDR2 from the germline V gene are SNHLY and FYNNEI. In DNA, the CDR3 is TGTGCCAGCACCGCGTGGGTTGGTGAAGCTTTCTTT. It encodes CASTAWVGEAFF.

This CDR3 is CASSLPSQPQHF. The DNA for the CDR3 is TGTGCCAGCAGCCTACCGAGTCAGCCCCAGCATTTT. The chain uses TRBV6-6 and TRBJ1-5; D unclear. Germline assignment: CDR1 MNHNY and CDR2 SVGAGI (reference sequence). V was shortened by 6 bases and J by 6 bases, with 9 bases between the two germline ends. The CDR3 loop spans 12 amino acids.

This clonotype was observed a single time. The chain combines TRBV4-1 with TRBJ1-1, with no clear D. V was trimmed by 3 bases and J by 1 base, leaving 15 bases between them. The CDR3 has 16 amino acids. The germline V gene encodes CDR1 MGHRA and CDR2 YSYEKL. The CDR3 sequence: CASSQPPGTGNTEAFF. CDR3 nucleotide sequence: TGCGCCAGCAGCCAGCCCCCGGGAACCGGGAACACTGAAGCTTTCTTT.

The chain combines TRBV7-9 with TRBJ2-5; D gene uncertain. The CDR3 is made up of 15 amino acids. V was trimmed by 1 base and J by 4 bases, leaving 13 bases between them. Germline V lookup: CDR1 SEHNR, CDR2 FQNEAQ (reference sequence). CDR3 amino acids: CASSLGQSNLETQYF. CDR3 DNA sequence: TGTGCCAGCAGCTTAGGACAATCTAATCTAGAGACCCAGTACTTC.

The chain links TRBV4-1 to TRBJ2-5; D remains ambiguous. CDR3 size: 14 residues. The V and J ends lost 0 bases and 1 base respectively, with 6 bases between them. Germline V gene sequence: CDR1 MGHRA, CDR2 YSYEKL. The CDR3 reads CASSQEGAQETQYF. The DNA of the CDR3 is TGCGCCAGCAGCCAAGAGGGTGCCCAAGAGACCCAGTACTTC.

This clonotype was picked up a small number of times. This sequence joins TRBV7-6 and TRBJ2-7; D ambiguous. V lost 3 bases to trimming and J lost 1 base, with 10 bases between them. The germline CDR1 and CDR2 sequences are SGHVS and FNYEAQ. The CDR3 has 14 residues. CDR3 in DNA: TGTGCCAGCAGCTTTTCTCTTGCTTCCTACGAGCAGTACTTC. Translation: CASSFSLASYEQYF.

This chain connects TRBV12-3 or TRBV12-4 to TRBJ2-3, with unresolved D. V was pared by 6 bases and J by 1 base, with 14 bases between. The CDR3 extends over 15 amino acids. This CDR3 is CASREQQVGTDTQYF. The DNA of the CDR3 is TGTGCCAGCAGAGAACAACAAGTCGGCACAGATACGCAGTATTTT.

The CDR3 protein is CASSALGPRNSPLHF. CDR3 nucleotides: TGTGCCAGCTCAGCGCTAGGGCCGAGAAATTCACCCCTCCACTTT. The chain employs TRBV18 and TRBJ1-6, with D unresolved. From germline, CDR1 is KGHSH and CDR2 LQKENI. This CDR3 contains 15 residues. V lost 5 bases, J lost 7 bases, and 15 bases lay in between. The complete variable domain, with remaining parts taken from reference TRBV18 and TRBJ1-6, reads NAGVMQNPRHLVRRRGQEARLRCSPMKGHSHVYWYRQLPEEGLKFMVYLQKENIIDESGMPKERFSAEFPKEGPSILRIQQVVRGDSAAYFCASSALGPRNSPLHFGNGTRLTVT.

V is TRBV29-1 and J is TRBJ2-3, with 10 bases lining up with TRBD2. There are 12 residues in the CDR3. Losses at the gene ends were 7 bases for V and 4 bases for J; bases not matched to a gene: 2. Germline CDR1 and CDR2: SQVTM and ANQGSEA. CDR3 sequence: CSERGGPDTQYF. The CDR3 DNA sequence: TGCAGCGAGCGGGGGGGCCCAGATACGCAGTATTTT.

V usage is TRBV15 and J usage is TRBJ2-1, with 9 bases that match TRBD2. This CDR3 region has 15 residues. Losses at the gene ends were 3 bases for V and 3 bases for J; bases not matched to a gene: 3. Germline CDR1 and CDR2: LNHNV and YYDKDF (reference sequence). CDR3 in DNA: TGTGCCACCAGCAGTGCTAGCGGGGTCTACAATGAGCAGTTCTTC. Protein: CATSSASGVYNEQFF.

This clonotype showed up just once. This chain links TRBV12-3 or TRBV12-4 with TRBJ1-1, with 9 bases that match TRBD1. With 3 bases clipped from V and 5 bases from J, the junction kept 10 bases outside the gene matches. The CDR3 covers 16 residues. In nucleotides, the CDR3 is TGTGCCAGCAGTTTGAGGGGCCCCGGACAGGGGACTGAAGCTTTCTTT. Amino acids: CASSLRGPGQGTEAFF.

This rearrangement joins TRBV21-1 to TRBJ2-5; the table's D gene call, TRBD1, was not cross checked with the DNA. TRBV21-1 is marked as a pseudogene. This CDR3 has 16 amino acids. Written as DNA, the CDR3 is TGTGCCAGCAGCAAAACCCCAGGACACGGCAGGGAGACCCAGTACTTC. The encoded protein is CASSKTPGHGRETQYF.

This clonotype was counted a single time. The J gene is TRBJ2-5, the V gene TRBV5-4, with D perhaps assigned TRBD1 or TRBD2 (5 bases each). This CDR3 has 14 amino acids. CDR1 SGHNT and CDR2 YYREEE come from the germline V gene (reference sequence). V dropped 4 bases and J dropped 5 bases, with 15 bases sitting between them. CDR3 bases: TGTGCCAGCAGCCAAGCTTTCGAGGGGGAGACCCAGTACTTC. It translates to CASSQAFEGETQYF.

The V gene is TRBV7-2, the J gene TRBJ1-2; a possible D gene is TRBD1 (6 bases). This CDR3 has 16 residues. Trimming took 2 bases from V and 8 from J, leaving 21 bases between them. The germline gives CDR1 SGHTA, CDR2 FQGNSA. The CDR3 here is CASSLIALGQLWGYTF. CDR3 nucleotide sequence: TGTGCCAGCAGCTTAATCGCCCTCGGACAGCTCTGGGGCTACACCTTC.

V is TRBV2 and J is TRBJ1-1; 9 nucleotides match TRBD1. With 6 bases clipped from V and 4 bases from J, the junction kept 6 bases outside the gene matches. The CDR3 contains 14 residues. Looked up from germline, CDR1 is SNHLY and CDR2 is FYNNEI. In nucleotides, the CDR3 is TGTGCCAGCAGGGACAGGGGCAGAATCACTGAAGCTTTCTTT. The encoded protein is CASRDRGRITEAFF.

The chain combines TRBV10-3 with TRBJ1-1, with 7 bases identical to TRBD1. Germline V gene lookup returns CDR1 ENHRY and CDR2 SYGVKD. V was pared by 6 bases and J by 2 bases, with 6 bases of the junction left unmatched. The length of the CDR3 is 14 residues. The CDR3 region is CAIRPGTDNTEAFF. As DNA, the CDR3 is TGTGCCATCAGACCCGGGACAGATAACACTGAAGCTTTCTTT.

The rearrangement links TRBV5-4 to TRBJ2-2, with D perhaps matching TRBD1 (6 bases). V shed 4 bases and J shed 1 base, with 11 bases lying between them. The germline gives CDR1 SGHNT, CDR2 YYREEE (reference sequence). The CDR3 is made up of 15 amino acids. CDR3 sequence (DNA): TGTGCCAGCAGCATCCCCAGGGGGAACACCGGGGAGCTGTTTTTT. This sequence encodes CASSIPRGNTGELFF.

V usage is TRBV12-3 or TRBV12-4 and J usage is TRBJ1-2, with 8 bases lining up with TRBD1. The CDR3 is made up of 13 amino acids. V lost 5 bases, J lost 9 bases, and 8 bases stayed unmatched. CDR3 sequence: CASSPGQGWSYTF. The CDR3 region has the DNA TGTGCCAGCAGTCCCGGACAGGGTTGGAGCTACACCTTC.

The chain recombines TRBV18 with TRBJ1-1, with 7 positions matching TRBD1. The CDR3 spans 12 residues. V gave up 3 bases and J gave up 11 bases; unmatched junction bases: 6. Germline values: CDR1 KGHSH, CDR2 LQKENI. DNA for the CDR3: TGTGCCAGCTCACCCGACAGGGATGGGGCTTTCTTT. It specifies CASSPDRDGAFF.